The rows below give T cell receptor beta chains drawn from one sample of a study of OX40 agonist ivuxolimab in advanced cancers. The repertoire was sequenced with immunoSEQ multiplex PCR; TCRdb's copy has only in-frame clones and lacks some. This table has more than 100,000 clones, approximately 92% appearing once. This specimen consisted of CD4+ or CD8+ T cells sorted from blood, obtained in a trial of the OX40 agonist ivuxolimab. All receptors come from an adult with an advanced solid tumor such as melanoma, head and neck, liver or kidney cancer. Each CDR3 is given without its conserved first and last residue.

TRBV10-1	ASSEHLTDTQY
TRBV4-1	ASSQAGVDNSPLH
TRBV19	ASSIEQGYQETQY
TRBV27	ASSLTGDGYT
TRBV28	ASSSGTAENRETQY
TRBV5-1	ASSLATGVLTEAF
TRBV6-1	ASSLQDNYGYT
TRBV28	ASSLDTNYGYT
TRBV5-8	ASSLNTADTQY
TRBV5-1	ASSFYGLDRDLF
TRBV5-1	ASSFGQGNTGELF
TRBV7-9	ASSAGPGELF
TRBV28	ASSFNNSPLH
TRBV19	ASSNKGALNTEAF
TRBV5-1	ASSLGTWRNSPLH
TRBV19	ASSTSGGSGELF
TRBV7-8	ASRFGGGETQY
TRBV20-1	SARGDRGIP
TRBV30	AWSVQGRELF
TRBV27	ASSPTGVGYEQY
TRBV5-1	ASSFAVSGANVLT
TRBV7-2	ASSSETGTNSPLH
TRBV30	AWSLGDGQPQH
TRBV14	ASSQVTGGNTIY
TRBV4-2	ASSQDDTYGQPQH
TRBV5-1	ASSDTQGADTQY
TRBV4-3	ASSPRVGGDEQF